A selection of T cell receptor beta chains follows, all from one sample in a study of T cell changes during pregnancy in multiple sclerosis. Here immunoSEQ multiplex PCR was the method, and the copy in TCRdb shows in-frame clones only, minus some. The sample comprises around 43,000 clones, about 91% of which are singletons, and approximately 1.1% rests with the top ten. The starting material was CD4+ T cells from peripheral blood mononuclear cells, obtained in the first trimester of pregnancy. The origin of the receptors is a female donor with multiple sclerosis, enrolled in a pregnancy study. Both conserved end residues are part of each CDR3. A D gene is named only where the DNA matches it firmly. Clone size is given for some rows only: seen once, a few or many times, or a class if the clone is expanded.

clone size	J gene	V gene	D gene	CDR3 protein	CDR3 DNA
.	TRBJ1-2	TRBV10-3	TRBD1	CASGTGNGYTF	TGTGCCTCCGGGACAGGGAACGGCTACACCTTC
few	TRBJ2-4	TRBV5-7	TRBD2	CASSLAGIASGCKNIQYF	TGTGCCAGCAGCTTGGCCGGTATCGCTAGCGGGTGTAAAAACATTCAGTACTTC
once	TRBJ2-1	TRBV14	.	CASRAAGIAYNEQFF	TGTGCCAGCAGGGCGGCGGGGATAGCCTACAATGAGCAGTTCTTC
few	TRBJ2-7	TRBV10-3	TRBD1	CAISGSGGSYEQYF	TGTGCCATCAGTGGATCAGGGGGCTCCTACGAGCAGTACTTC
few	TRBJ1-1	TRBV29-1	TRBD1	CSVRQGTEAFF	TGCAGCGTTAGACAGGGGACTGAAGCTTTCTTT
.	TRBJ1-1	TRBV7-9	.	CASSLALNTEAFF	TGTGCCAGCAGCTTAGCCTTAAACACTGAAGCTTTCTTT
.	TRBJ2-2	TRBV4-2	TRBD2	CASSRSGGGTGELFF	TGTGCCAGCAGCCGGTCCGGGGGGGGTACCGGGGAGCTGTTTTTT
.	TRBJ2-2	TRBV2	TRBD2	CASSAGLAGNTGELFF	TGTGCCAGCAGTGCAGGACTAGCGGGGAACACCGGGGAGCTGTTTTTT
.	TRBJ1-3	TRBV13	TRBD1	CASSDGQGRNTIYF	TGTGCCAGCAGCGATGGACAGGGCCGAAACACCATATATTTT
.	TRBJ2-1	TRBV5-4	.	CASSLAVSYNEQFF	TGTGCCAGCAGCTTGGCGGTGTCCTACAATGAGCAGTTCTTC
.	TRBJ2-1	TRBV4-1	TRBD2	CASSQVVRLAGGNYNEQFF	TGCGCCAGCAGCCAAGTAGTGCGGCTAGCGGGAGGAAACTACAATGAGCAGTTCTTC
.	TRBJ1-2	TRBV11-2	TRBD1	CATLAGGESGGYTF	TGTGCCACCTTGGCAGGGGGCGAATCAGGAGGCTACACCTTC
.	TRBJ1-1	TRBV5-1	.	CASSLANGGAYTEAFF	TGCGCCAGCAGCTTGGCCAATGGGGGGGCGTACACTGAAGCTTTCTTT
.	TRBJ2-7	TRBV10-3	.	CAISDSGRGDEQYF	TGTGCCATCAGTGACTCAGGCAGGGGGGACGAGCAGTACTTC
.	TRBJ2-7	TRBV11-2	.	CASSFRGGGTDEQYF	TGTGCCAGCAGCTTTCGGGGAGGCGGGACAGACGAGCAGTACTTC
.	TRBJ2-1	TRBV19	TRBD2	CASNKREGQNEQFF	TGTGCCAGTAATAAGCGGGAGGGCCAGAATGAGCAGTTCTTC
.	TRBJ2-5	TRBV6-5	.	CASSRRTGQETQYF	TGTGCCAGCAGCCGCCGAACGGGCCAAGAGACCCAGTACTTC
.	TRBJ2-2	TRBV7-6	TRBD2	CASSLIRLAGGAGELFF	TGTGCCAGCAGCTTAATAAGACTAGCGGGAGGCGCCGGGGAGCTGTTTTTT
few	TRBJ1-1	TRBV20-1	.	CSSANTEAFF	TGCAGCAGCGCCAACACTGAAGCTTTCTTT
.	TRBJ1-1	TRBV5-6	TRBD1	CASRRQGFGTEAFF	TGTGCCAGCAGGAGACAGGGGTTCGGCACTGAAGCTTTCTTT
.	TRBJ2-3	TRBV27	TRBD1	CASSVDRGTDTQYF	TGTGCCAGCAGCGTGGACAGGGGCACAGATACGCAGTATTTT
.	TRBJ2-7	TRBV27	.	CASGGMRVPYEQYF	TGTGCCAGCGGTGGGATGAGGGTTCCGTACGAGCAGTACTTC
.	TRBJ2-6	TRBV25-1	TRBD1	CASSPDRGGANVLTF	TGTGCCAGCAGCCCCGACAGGGGAGGGGCCAACGTCCTGACTTTC
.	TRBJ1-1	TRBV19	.	CASSIRRGDAEAFF	TGTGCCAGTAGTATTAGGAGGGGCGACGCTGAAGCTTTCTTT
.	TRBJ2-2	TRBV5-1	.	CASSFGNPNTGELFF	TGCGCCAGCAGCTTTGGCAACCCGAACACCGGGGAGCTGTTTTTT
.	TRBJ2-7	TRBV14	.	CASSPNYEQYF	TGTGCCAGCAGCCCCAACTACGAGCAGTACTTC
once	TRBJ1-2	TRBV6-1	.	CASSDSGARGGYTF	TGTGCCAGCAGTGATAGCGGGGCGCGTGGAGGCTACACCTTC
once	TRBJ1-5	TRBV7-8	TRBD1	CASSKDTGDQPQHF	TGTGCCAGCAGCAAGGACACAGGGGATCAGCCCCAGCATTTT
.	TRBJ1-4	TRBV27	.	CASSFSYATNEKLFF	TGTGCCAGCAGTTTCTCCTATGCAACTAATGAAAAACTGTTTTTT
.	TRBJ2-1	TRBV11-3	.	CASSPNGIYNEQFF	TGTGCCAGCAGCCCGAACGGGATCTACAATGAGCAGTTCTTC
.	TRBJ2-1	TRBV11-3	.	CASSLQAVNEQFF	TGTGCCAGCAGCTTACAAGCGGTAAATGAGCAGTTCTTC
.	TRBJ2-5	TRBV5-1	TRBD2	CASSRLAGQETQYF	TGCGCCAGCAGTAGACTAGCGGGGCAAGAGACCCAGTACTTC
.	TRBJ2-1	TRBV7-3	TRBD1	CASSLTGQDTYNEQFF	TGTGCCAGCAGCTTAACGGGACAGGATACCTACAATGAGCAGTTCTTC
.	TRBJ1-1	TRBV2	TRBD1	CASRRTGGGTEAFF	TGTGCCAGCAGACGGACAGGGGGAGGCACTGAAGCTTTCTTT
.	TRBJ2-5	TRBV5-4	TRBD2	CASSTGGLETQYF	TGTGCCAGCAGCACGGGGGGGTTGGAGACCCAGTACTTC
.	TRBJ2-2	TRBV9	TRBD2	CASSPRGAGGVGELFF	TGTGCCAGCAGCCCTCGTGGAGCGGGAGGCGTGGGGGAGCTGTTTTTT
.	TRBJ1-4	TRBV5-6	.	CASSSRDFLAEKLFF	TGTGCCAGCAGCTCGCGAGACTTTTTGGCTGAAAAACTGTTTTTT
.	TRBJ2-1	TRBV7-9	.	CASSLTREFNEQFF	TGTGCCAGCAGCTTAACTCGGGAATTCAATGAGCAGTTCTTC
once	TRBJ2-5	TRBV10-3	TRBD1	CAIRGQGEETQYF	TGTGCCATCAGGGGACAGGGGGAAGAGACCCAGTACTTC
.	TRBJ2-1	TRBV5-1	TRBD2	CASSLELAGGHNEQFF	TGCGCCAGCAGCTTGGAATTGGCGGGAGGGCACAATGAGCAGTTCTTC
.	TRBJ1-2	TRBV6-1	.	CASSERGLGANYGYTF	TGTGCCAGCAGTGAAAGGGGTTTGGGTGCTAACTATGGCTACACCTTC
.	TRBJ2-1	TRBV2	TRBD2	CASSAFHVRLGTTNYNEQFF	TGTGCCAGCAGTGCGTTTCACGTCAGACTCGGGACTACCAACTACAATGAGCAGTTCTTC
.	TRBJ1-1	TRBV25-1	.	CASSEVDGENTEAFF	TGTGCCAGCAGTGAAGTGGACGGGGAAAACACTGAAGCTTTCTTT
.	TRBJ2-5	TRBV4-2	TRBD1	CASSPGQGAVGETQYF	TGTGCCAGCAGCCCGGGACAGGGGGCTGTGGGAGAGACCCAGTACTTC
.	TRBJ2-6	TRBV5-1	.	CAAGAGSNSGANVLTF	TGCGCCGCGGGGGCGGGAAGCAACTCTGGGGCCAACGTCCTGACTTTC
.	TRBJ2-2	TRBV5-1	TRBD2	CATTLAGGNTGELFF	TGCGCCACCACGCTAGCGGGCGGGAACACCGGGGAGCTGTTTTTT
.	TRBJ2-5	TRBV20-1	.	CSGEYQETQYF	TGTAGCGGAGAGTACCAAGAGACCCAGTACTTC
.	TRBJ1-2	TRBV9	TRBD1	CASSGQGVYGYTF	TGTGCCAGCAGCGGACAGGGGGTTTATGGCTACACCTTC
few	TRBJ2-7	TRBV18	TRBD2	CASSRTSGSYEQYF	TGTGCCAGCTCCCGAACTAGCGGGAGCTACGAGCAGTACTTC
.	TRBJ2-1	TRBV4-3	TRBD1	CASSQQGVSYNEQFF	TGCGCCAGCAGCCAACAGGGGGTCTCCTACAATGAGCAGTTCTTC
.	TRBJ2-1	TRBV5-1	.	CASSITTPYNEQFF	TGCGCCAGCAGCATTACTACCCCCTACAATGAGCAGTTCTTC
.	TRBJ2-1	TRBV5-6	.	CASSPRQAYNEQFF	TGTGCCAGCAGCCCCCGACAGGCTTACAATGAGCAGTTCTTC
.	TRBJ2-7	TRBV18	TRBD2	CASSPGLAFSYEQYF	TGTGCCAGCTCACCGGGACTAGCGTTCTCCTACGAGCAGTACTTC
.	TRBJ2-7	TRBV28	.	CASSLPSSYEQYF	TGTGCCAGCAGTTTGCCCAGCTCCTACGAGCAGTACTTC
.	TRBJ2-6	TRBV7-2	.	CASTSRAGANVLTF	TGTGCCAGCACCTCTAGAGCCGGGGCCAACGTCCTGACTTTC